This T cell receptor (beta chain) originates from a study of T cell repertoires in cytomegalovirus infection. Overall study context: In the study, CMV epitopes included recently identified HLA-C-restricted and well-studied HLA-B-restricted ones. It was the public TCR beta signatures that indicated both CMV infection and matching HLA type. Regarding the study as a whole: The cumulative frequency of public TCR beta families distinguished individuals who carried CMV together with the relevant HLA. CMV-specific TCR beta clonotypes restricted by HLA-C were the ones dominating the ex vivo response.

Germline V CDR1 and CDR2: DFQATT, SNEGSKA (reference sequence). This CDR3 comprises 17 residues. The V end was cut by 5 bases, the J end by 4 bases, with 24 bases between. Each CDR3 protein is one row after TCRdb ran MiXCR on the reads. In the table there are tens of thousands of distinct CDR3 sequences, 28% of which are singletons. To note about this clonotype: The antigen is unknown.

The sequences come from CD8+ T cells from cultured PBMCs, collected from culture after CMV antigen stimulation. The sequence was obtained from a human donor in good health (CMV status not recorded). Some clones in this sample may be carry-over from other donors' samples. The J gene is TRBJ1-5, the V gene TRBV20-1, with a tentative D call TRBD1 (5 bases). CDR3 sequence reads: CSAPGPGTLGENQPQHF. In DNA, the CDR3 is TGCAGTGCTCCGGGCCCGGGGACCCTAGGCGAAAATCAGCCCCAGCATTTT.